Sequencing of this TCR beta chain was carried out in a study of post-analysis software for immune sequencing data (dated by TCRdb to about 2015). Regarding the research as a whole: Disease courses on record covered relapsing-remitting, secondary progressive and progressive-relapsing multiple sclerosis, though some patients had no subtype annotation. A subset of samples was prepared in parallel using single-end sample barcoding, then pooled and co-amplified after Illumina adapter ligation. Patient repertoires were compared against roughly 10 previously published healthy control repertoires from donors aged roughly 6 to 26 years.

To demonstrate the VDJtools post-analysis software, the study profiled TCR beta repertoires from the peripheral blood of about a dozen young patients with multiple sclerosis. The patients with multiple sclerosis were children and adolescents between roughly 6 and 15 years of age. What the work shows at the level of the full study, not this receptor alone: Normalized Chao1 diversity was significantly lower in multiple sclerosis patients than controls, suggesting substantial peripheral T-cell clonal expansion. Four to six TRBV segments, including TRBV5-6, TRBV5-1 and TRBV20-1, were significantly more frequent in patients than controls. When samples were clustered directly using the F measure, samples prepared in the same batch co-clustered strongly, which prompted a batch-effect correction. The control group was slightly older than the multiple sclerosis patient group.

Receptors were amplified or captured by PCR. Sequenced on an Illumina HiSeq 2500. Unique molecular identifiers were incorporated into TCR beta cDNA libraries to reduce PCR and sequencing biases. Every 1 to 10 million input T cells yielded roughly 500,000 cDNA molecules, meaning each molecule approximated one T cell. The patient libraries were prepared and sequenced with the same protocol used for the earlier healthy control dataset. Samples belonging to the same batch were prepared together, multiplexed and sequenced on a shared HiSeq lane. The original pipeline was this. Raw barcoded reads were processed with MIGEC, and single-read molecular identifier groups were discarded before consensus assembly and CDR3 extraction. Clonotype tables were post-analysed with VDJtools, and diversity was normalized by down-sampling all datasets to the smallest sample size. To correct batch-related cross-sample contamination, repertoire overlap clustering matched CDR3 amino acid sequences but not nucleotide sequences. The raw public data were reprocessed by TCRdb itself: fastp quality trimming at Q25, MiXCR clonotype calling, in-frame beta chains only. One record per CDR3 amino acid sequence lists the most common genes and DNA. The V and J calls were determined by TCRdb, not by the authors. In this sample the table shows 600,000 to 700,000 distinct CDR3 sequences, 55% to 60% of which occur a single time. The top ten hold roughly 10% of the sample.

Regarding this clonotype: Its target antigen remains unknown. No much larger clonotype is one base removed from it; base qualities were not supplied.

The V and J ends are trimmed by 5 bases and 4 bases, leaving 12 bases between them. The germline V gene (reference sequence) yields DFQATT for CDR1 and SNEGSKA for CDR2. Including cysteine and phenylalanine, the CDR3 has 13 amino acids. Left in the record is the CDR3 DNA by itself, 39 bases read in frame from the first base. The specimen sequenced was blood. The sequence came from a girl aged 2-10 years with multiple sclerosis. The chain was built from TRBV20-1 and TRBJ2-1; the D segment could be TRBD1, given 5 matching bases. CDR3 sequence: CSAGQGWYNEQFF. The DNA sequence is TGCAGTGCTGGGCAGGGATGGTACAATGAGCAGTTCTTC.